This TCR beta chain was retrieved from a study of response to subunit inactivated influenza vaccine. Germline V gene lookup returns CDR1 SQVTM and CDR2 ANQGSEA. The CDR3 runs to 13 residues. V gave up 4 bases and J gave up 5 bases, with 11 bases separating them. This clonotype was recorded at least ten times. The antigen is unknown. TCRdb used MiXCR to reprocess the RT-PCR reads, holding one entry per CDR3 protein. The sample has about 650,000 distinct CDR3 sequences; around 13% are singletons. Study results and limitations: The authors proposed limited new T cell recruitment per seasonal influenza vaccination.

The TCR comes from a man in his fifties or sixties who received an inactivated influenza vaccine. Sequencing used PBMCs from blood, obtained approximately 15 days before vaccination. V gene TRBV29-1 combines with J gene TRBJ2-2; D is unclear. The CDR3 region is CSVGSASTGELFF. CDR3 DNA: TGCAGCGTTGGAAGTGCGTCGACCGGGGAGCTGTTTTTT.